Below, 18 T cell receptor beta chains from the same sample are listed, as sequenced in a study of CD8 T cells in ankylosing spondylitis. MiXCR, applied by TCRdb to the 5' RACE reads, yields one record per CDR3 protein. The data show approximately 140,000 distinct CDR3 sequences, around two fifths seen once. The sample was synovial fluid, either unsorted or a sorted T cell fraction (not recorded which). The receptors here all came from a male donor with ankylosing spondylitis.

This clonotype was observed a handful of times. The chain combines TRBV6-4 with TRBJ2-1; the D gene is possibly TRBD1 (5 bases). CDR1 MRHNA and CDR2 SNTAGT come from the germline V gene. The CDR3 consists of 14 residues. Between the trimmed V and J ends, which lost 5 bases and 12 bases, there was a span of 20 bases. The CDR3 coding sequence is TGTGCCAGCAGTCCCACTCCTGGGGCGGTGGGGCAGTTCTTC. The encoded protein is CASSPTPGAVGQFF.

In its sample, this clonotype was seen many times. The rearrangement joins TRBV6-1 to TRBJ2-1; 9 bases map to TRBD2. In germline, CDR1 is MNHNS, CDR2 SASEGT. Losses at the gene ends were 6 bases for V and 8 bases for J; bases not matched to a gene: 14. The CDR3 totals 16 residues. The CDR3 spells CASSPTSAGGPDEQFF. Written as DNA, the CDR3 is TGTGCCAGCAGCCCCACATCGGCGGGGGGGCCTGATGAGCAGTTCTTC.

CDR3 loop: CASSPPGLAGVGEQFF. Here the CDR3 DNA reads TGTGCCAGCAGCCCTCCGGGACTAGCGGGAGTCGGTGAGCAGTTCTTC. The chain uses TRBV7-9 and TRBJ2-1, with 14 bases fitting TRBD2. Per germline, CDR1 SEHNR and CDR2 FQNEAQ (reference sequence). This CDR3 has 16 residues. V lost 5 bases to trimming and J lost 9 bases; unmatched junction nucleotides: 9.

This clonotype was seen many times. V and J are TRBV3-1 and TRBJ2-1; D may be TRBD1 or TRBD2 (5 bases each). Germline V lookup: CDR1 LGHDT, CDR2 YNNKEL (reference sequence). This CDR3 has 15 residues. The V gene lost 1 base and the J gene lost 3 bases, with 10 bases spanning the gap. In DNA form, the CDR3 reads TGTGCCAGCAGCCAAGGGGACGGCGGCTACAATGAGCAGTTCTTC. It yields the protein CASSQGDGGYNEQFF.

CDR3: CASSLPGQRTDTQYF. CDR3 bases: TGCGCCAGCAGCCTCCCGGGACAGCGCACAGATACGCAGTATTTT. The chain combines TRBV5-1 with TRBJ2-3; 7 nucleotides agree with TRBD1. The CDR3 is 15 amino acids. Per the germline V gene, CDR1 is SGHRS and CDR2 is YFSETQ. Losses at the gene ends were 4 bases for V and 1 base for J; bases not matched to a gene: 6.

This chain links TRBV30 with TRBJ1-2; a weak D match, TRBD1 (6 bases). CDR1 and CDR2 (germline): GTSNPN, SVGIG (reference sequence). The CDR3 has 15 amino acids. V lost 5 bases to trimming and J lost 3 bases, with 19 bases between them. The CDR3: CAWADKDSAHYGYTF. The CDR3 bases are TGTGCCTGGGCAGACAAGGACAGCGCTCACTATGGCTACACCTTC. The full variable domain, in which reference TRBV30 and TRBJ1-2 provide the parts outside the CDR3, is SQTIHQWPATLVQPVGSPLSLECTVEGTSNPNLYWYRQAAGRGLQLLFYSVGIGQISSEVPQNLSASRPQDRQFILSSKKLLLSDSGFYLCAWADKDSAHYGYTFGSGTRLTVV.

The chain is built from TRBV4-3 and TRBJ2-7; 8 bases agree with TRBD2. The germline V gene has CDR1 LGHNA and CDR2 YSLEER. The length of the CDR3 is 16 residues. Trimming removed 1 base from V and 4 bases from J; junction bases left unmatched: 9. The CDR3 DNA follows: TGCGCCAGCAGCCAAGGTTTGGGACTAGGAGCGTACGAGCAGTACTTC. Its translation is CASSQGLGLGAYEQYF.

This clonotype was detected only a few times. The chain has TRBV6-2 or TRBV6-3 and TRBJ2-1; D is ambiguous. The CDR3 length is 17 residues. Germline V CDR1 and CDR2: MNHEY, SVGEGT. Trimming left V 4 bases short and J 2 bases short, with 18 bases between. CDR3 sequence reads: CASSSLLIGVAYNEQFF. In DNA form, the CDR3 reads TGTGCCAGCAGTTCCCTACTAATTGGTGTTGCCTACAATGAGCAGTTCTTC.

In DNA form, the CDR3 reads TGCGCCAGCAGCCAAGATAGTTTGCGCGGGGAGACCCAGTACTTC. Residues: CASSQDSLRGETQYF. This rearrangement joins TRBV4-1 to TRBJ2-5; tentative D call: TRBD2 (5 bases). From germline, CDR1 is MGHRA and CDR2 YSYEKL. Between the trimmed V and J ends, which lost 0 bases and 5 bases, there was a span of 13 bases. This CDR3 contains 15 residues.

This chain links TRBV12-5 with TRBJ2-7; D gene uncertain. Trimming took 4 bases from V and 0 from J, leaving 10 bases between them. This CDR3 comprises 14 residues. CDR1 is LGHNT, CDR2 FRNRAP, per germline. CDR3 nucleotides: TGTGCTAGTGGTTACTGGCAGCTCTCCTACGAGCAGTACTTC. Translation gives CASGYWQLSYEQYF.

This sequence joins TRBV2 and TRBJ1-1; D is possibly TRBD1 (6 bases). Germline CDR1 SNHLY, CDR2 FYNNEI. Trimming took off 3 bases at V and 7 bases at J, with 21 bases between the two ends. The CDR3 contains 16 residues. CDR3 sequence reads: CASSDRWGRVRHEAFF. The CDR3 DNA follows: TGTGCCAGCAGTGATCGGTGGGGGCGCGTACGGCATGAAGCTTTCTTT.

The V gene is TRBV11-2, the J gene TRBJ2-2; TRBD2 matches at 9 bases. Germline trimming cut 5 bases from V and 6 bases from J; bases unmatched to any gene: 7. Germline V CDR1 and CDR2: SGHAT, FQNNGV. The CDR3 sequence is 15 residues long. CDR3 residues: CASSMGLANPGELFF. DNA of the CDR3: TGTGCCAGCAGCATGGGACTAGCCAACCCCGGGGAGCTGTTTTTT.

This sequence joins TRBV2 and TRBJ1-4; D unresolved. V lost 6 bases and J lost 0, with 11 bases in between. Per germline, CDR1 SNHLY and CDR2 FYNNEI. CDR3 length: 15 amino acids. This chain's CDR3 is CASSARPATNEKLFF. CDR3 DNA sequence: TGTGCCAGCAGCGCTAGGCCGGCAACTAATGAAAAACTGTTTTTT.

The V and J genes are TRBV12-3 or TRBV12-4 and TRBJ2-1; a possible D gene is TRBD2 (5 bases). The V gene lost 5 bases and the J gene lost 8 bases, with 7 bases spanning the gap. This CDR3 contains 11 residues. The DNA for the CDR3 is TGTGCCAGCAGTATGGACTATGAGCAGTTCTTC. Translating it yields CASSMDYEQFF.

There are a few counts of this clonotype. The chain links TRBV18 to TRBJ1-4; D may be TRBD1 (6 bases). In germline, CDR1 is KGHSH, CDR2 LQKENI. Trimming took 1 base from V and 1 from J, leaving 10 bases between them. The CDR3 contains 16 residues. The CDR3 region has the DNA TGTGCCAGCTCACCACGACGCAGGGGAACTAATGAAAAACTGTTTTTT. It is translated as CASSPRRRGTNEKLFF.

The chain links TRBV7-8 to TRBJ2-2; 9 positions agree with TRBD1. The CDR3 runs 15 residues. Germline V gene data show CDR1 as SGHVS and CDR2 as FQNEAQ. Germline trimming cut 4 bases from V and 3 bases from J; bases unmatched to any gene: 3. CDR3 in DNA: TGTGCCAGCAGCTCGGACAGGGGTGACACCGGGGAGCTGTTTTTT. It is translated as CASSSDRGDTGELFF.

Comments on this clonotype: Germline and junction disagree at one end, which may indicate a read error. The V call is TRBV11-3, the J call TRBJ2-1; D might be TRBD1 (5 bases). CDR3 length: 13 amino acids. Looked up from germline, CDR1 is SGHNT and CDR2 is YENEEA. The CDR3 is CASRLGASGKQFF. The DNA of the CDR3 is TGTGCCAGCAGGTTAGGAGCGTCAGGGAAGCAGTTCTTC.

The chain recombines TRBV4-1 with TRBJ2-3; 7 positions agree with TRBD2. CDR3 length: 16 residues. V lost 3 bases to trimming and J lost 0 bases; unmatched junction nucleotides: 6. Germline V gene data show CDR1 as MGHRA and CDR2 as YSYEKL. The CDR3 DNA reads TGCGCCAGCAGCCAGGTGGCTAGCGGAAGCACAGATACGCAGTATTTT. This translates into CASSQVASGSTDTQYF.